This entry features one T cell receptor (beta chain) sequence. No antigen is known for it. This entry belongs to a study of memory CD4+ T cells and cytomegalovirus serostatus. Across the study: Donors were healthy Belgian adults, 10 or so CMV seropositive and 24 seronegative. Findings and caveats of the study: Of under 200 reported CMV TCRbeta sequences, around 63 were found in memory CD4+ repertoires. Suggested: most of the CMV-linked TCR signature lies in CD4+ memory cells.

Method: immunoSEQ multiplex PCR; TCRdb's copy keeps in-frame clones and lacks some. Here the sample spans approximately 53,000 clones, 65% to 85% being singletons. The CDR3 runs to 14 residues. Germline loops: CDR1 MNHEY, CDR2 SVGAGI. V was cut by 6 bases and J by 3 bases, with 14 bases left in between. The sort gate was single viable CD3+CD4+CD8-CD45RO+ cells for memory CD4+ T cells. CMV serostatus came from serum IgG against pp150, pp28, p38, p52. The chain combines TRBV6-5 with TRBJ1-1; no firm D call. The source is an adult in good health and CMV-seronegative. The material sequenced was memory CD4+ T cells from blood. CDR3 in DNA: TGTGCCAGCAGCTCCGGATGGAGGGACACTGAAGCTTTCTTT. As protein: CASSSGWRDTEAFF.